This passage covers 21 T cell receptor beta chains from one sample sequenced in a study of Graves' ophthalmopathy and Graves' hyperthyroidism. Amplification of the TCR beta CDR3 regions used RNA transcripts (as template). Scientists carried out first-round RT-PCR using HTBI primers and then a second-round multiplex PCR. TCRdb recomputed calls from the multiplex PCR reads with MiXCR, one row per CDR3 protein. The sample contains 600,000 to 950,000 distinct CDR3 sequences, 40% of which appear only once. The specimen was peripheral blood. The receptors were gathered from an adult man with Graves' ophthalmopathy.

The sample holds a few counts of this clonotype. The chain combines TRBV7-9 with TRBJ2-2, with 8 bases that match TRBD1. V was clipped by 5 bases and J by 0 bases; unmatched bases: 5. CDR3 length: 16 amino acids. The germline gives CDR1 SEHNR, CDR2 FQNEAQ (reference sequence). CDR3: CASSRGTGANTGELFF. Here the CDR3 DNA reads TGTGCCAGCAGCCGTGGGACAGGAGCGAACACCGGGGAGCTGTTTTTT.

Of note for this clonotype: A much larger clone lies a single base off, so this may be a read error. J is TRBJ2-5 and V is TRBV7-9; 9 bases are a match to TRBD2. This CDR3 has 15 amino acids. CDR1 is SEHNR, CDR2 FQNEAQ, per germline (reference sequence). The CDR3 nucleotides read TGTGCCAGAAGCTCGATAGCGGGAGAGGGAGAGACCCAGTACTTC. Translated: CARSSIAGEGETQYF.

On this clonotype: Without the conserved terminal phenylalanine or tryptophan, this CDR3 likely stems from a read error. The chain employs TRBV20-1 and TRBJ1-1, with D perhaps TRBD1 (6 bases). Germline loops: CDR1 DFQATT, CDR2 SNEGSKA (reference sequence). This CDR3 region has 12 residues. V lost 7 bases to trimming and J lost 3 bases, with 12 bases between them. CDR3 sequence reads: CSVDRLDTEAFL. The CDR3 coding sequence is TGCAGTGTGGACAGACTGGACACTGAAGCTTTCCTT.

This clonotype was seen just once. This chain links TRBV2 with TRBJ1-1; 8 nucleotides line up with TRBD1. CDR1 and CDR2 from the germline V gene are SNHLY and FYNNEI. V gave up 7 bases and J gave up 4 bases; unmatched junction bases: 8. The CDR3 covers 14 residues. The CDR3 coding sequence is TGTGCCAGCACCATCACAGGGGGGGTCACTGAAGCTTTCTTT. As protein: CASTITGGVTEAFF.

The chain is built from TRBV19 and TRBJ2-6, with D tentatively TRBD1 (6 bases). This CDR3 has 16 amino acids. V shed 3 bases and J shed 4 bases, with 13 bases lying between them. Germline V gene lookup returns CDR1 LNHDA and CDR2 SQIVND (reference sequence). The CDR3 nucleotides are TGTGCCAGTAGTATGAGTCAGGGGCAAGGGGCCAACGTCCTGACTTTC. It translates to CASSMSQGQGANVLTF.

Many counts were recorded for this clonotype. In DNA form, the CDR3 reads TGTGCCAGCAGCCCCTGGACAGGGCGGACTGGAAACACCATATATTTT. This gives the protein CASSPWTGRTGNTIYF. V and J are TRBV7-9 and TRBJ1-3, with TRBD1 matching over 8 bases. In germline, CDR1 is SEHNR, CDR2 FQNEAQ (reference sequence). There are 16 residues in the CDR3. V was pared by 5 bases and J by 2 bases, with 8 bases of the junction left unmatched.

This chain uses TRBV7-3 with TRBJ1-1, with D perhaps TRBD1 (6 bases). The germline V gene encodes CDR1 SGHTA and CDR2 FQGTGA. Trimming took off 6 bases at V and 7 bases at J, with 18 bases between the two ends. This CDR3 has 14 amino acids. The CDR3 reads CASSLGAGADEAFF. The CDR3, as DNA: TGTGCCAGCAGTTTAGGAGCGGGGGCCGATGAAGCTTTCTTT.

CDR3 sequence reads: CASSIGRGNTIYF. In DNA form, the CDR3 reads TGTGCCAGCAGCATAGGTCGGGGAAACACCATATATTTT. The chain has TRBV7-6 and TRBJ1-3, with no clear D. Looked up from germline, CDR1 is SGHVS and CDR2 is FNYEAQ. Between the trimmed V and J ends, which lost 5 bases and 4 bases, there was a span of 9 bases. The CDR3 is 13 amino acids.

This clonotype was detected ten times or more. The gene calls are TRBV9 and TRBJ2-7, with 9 nucleotides matching TRBD2. The CDR3 runs to 15 residues. In germline, CDR1 is SGDLS, CDR2 YYNGEE. The junction had 6 bases not matched to a gene; V was cut back by 2 bases and J by 3 bases. The DNA of the CDR3 is TGTGCCAGCAGCGTGAGTGGGACTAGCAGCTACGAGCAGTACTTC. Protein sequence: CASSVSGTSSYEQYF. Combining the CDR3 with reference TRBV9 and TRBJ2-7 gives the whole variable domain DSGVTQTPKHLITATGQRVTLRCSPRSGDLSVYWYQQSLDQGLQFLIQYYNGEERAKGNILERFSAQQFPDLHSELNLSSLELGDSALYFCASSVSGTSSYEQYFGPGTRLTVT.

The chain joins TRBV12-3 or TRBV12-4 to TRBJ2-7, with a possible D match to TRBD2 (6 bases). CDR3 length: 14 residues. V lost 8 bases, J lost 1 base, and 15 bases lay in between. This chain's CDR3 is CASLAVGGSYEQYF. As DNA, the CDR3 is TGTGCCAGCTTAGCGGTCGGGGGTTCCTACGAGCAGTACTTC.

V is TRBV11-2 and J is TRBJ2-5; 7 bases agree with TRBD1. In germline, CDR1 is SGHAT, CDR2 FQNNGV. The CDR3 consists of 13 residues. J was trimmed by 4 bases and V by 5 bases; bases with no gene match: 4. The CDR3 DNA sequence: TGTGCCAGCAGCGCGGACAGGCTAGAGACCCAGTACTTC. This codes for CASSADRLETQYF. The entire variable domain, with the rest obtained from reference TRBV11-2 and TRBJ2-5, is as follows: EAGVAQSPRYKIIEKRQSVAFWCNPISGHATLYWYQQILGQGPKLLIQFQNNGVVDDSQLPKDRFSAERLKGVDSTLKIQPAKLEDSAVYLCASSADRLETQYFGPGTRLLVL.

Note on this clonotype: The junction shows a germline mismatch at one end, possibly a read error. The chain recombines TRBV10-3 with TRBJ2-5; maybe TRBD1 (6 bases). Germline V gene data show CDR1 as ENHRY and CDR2 as SYGVKD. The CDR3 has 14 amino acids. The chain's CDR3 is CASSTDLGAETQYF. In DNA form, the CDR3 reads TGTGCCAGCAGTACCGACCTGGGGGCAGAGACCCAGTACTTC.

About this clonotype itself: Given a much more abundant clone one base away, this may be a read error. The chain links TRBV9 to TRBJ1-2; D may be TRBD1 (5 bases). CDR3 length: 14 residues. Germline CDR1 and CDR2: SGDLS and YYNGEE. CDR3 sequence (DNA): TGTGTCAGCAGCGCGGGACCTGAGTTCTATGGCTACACCTTC. Translating gives CVSSAGPEFYGYTF.

This chain joins TRBV29-1 and TRBJ1-4; D is perhaps TRBD1 (5 bases). V was cut by 4 bases and J by 8 bases, with 11 bases left in between. Germline CDR1 is SQVTM and CDR2 is ANQGSEA. The CDR3 runs to 12 residues. The CDR3 here is CSVVGDGEKLFF. CDR3 coding DNA: TGCAGCGTTGTAGGGGACGGGGAAAAACTGTTTTTT.

The genes are TRBV20-1 and TRBJ2-7; D unresolved. Trimming shortened V by 0 bases and J by 0 bases, and 12 bases separated the two germline ends. This CDR3 has 15 amino acids. Germline V gene data show CDR1 as DFQATT and CDR2 as SNEGSKA (reference sequence). CDR3 region: CSARDKAESSYEQYF. The CDR3 DNA reads TGCAGTGCTAGAGATAAGGCCGAGAGCTCCTACGAGCAGTACTTC.

This sequence joins TRBV25-1 and TRBJ2-2, with 7 positions matching TRBD1. The junction had 8 bases not matched to a gene; V was cut back by 4 bases and J by 6 bases. The germline V gene encodes CDR1 MGHDK and CDR2 SYGVNS. The CDR3 runs 15 residues. The CDR3 region is CASSGQGQSSGELFF. As DNA, the CDR3 is TGTGCCAGCAGTGGACAGGGTCAGAGTTCCGGGGAGCTGTTTTTT. The entire variable domain, with the rest obtained from reference TRBV25-1 and TRBJ2-2, is as follows: EADIYQTPRYLVIGTGKKITLECSQTMGHDKMYWYQQDPGMELHLIHYSYGVNSTEKGDLSSESTVSRIRTEHFPLTLESARPSHTSQYLCASSGQGQSSGELFFGEGSRLTVL.

This clonotype was picked up a small number of times. The chain links TRBV5-4 to TRBJ2-5; TRBD2 aligns across 13 bases. In germline, CDR1 is SGHNT, CDR2 YYREEE (reference sequence). This CDR3 comprises 16 residues. Losses at the gene ends were 4 bases for V and 2 bases for J; bases not matched to a gene: 5. The CDR3 nucleotides are TGTGCCAGCAGCCGTCCGGGACTAGCGGGACAAGAGACCCAGTACTTC. Encoded protein: CASSRPGLAGQETQYF.

The CDR3 loop is CASSYLANGQYF. CDR3 coding DNA: TGTGCCAGCAGTTACCTGGCCAACGGGCAGTACTTC. This sequence joins TRBV25-1 and TRBJ2-7; D gene ambiguous. The germline CDR1 and CDR2 sequences are MGHDK and SYGVNS. The CDR3 is made up of 12 amino acids. V was pared by 5 bases and J by 9 bases, with 14 bases between.

The chain recombines TRBV15 with TRBJ1-2; D is undetermined. V lost 3 bases to trimming and J lost 5 bases, with 13 bases between them. The CDR3 has 14 residues. Germline V gene sequence: CDR1 LNHNV, CDR2 YYDKDF (reference sequence). In DNA form, the CDR3 reads TGTGCCACCAGCAGTGAAGATCCCCAGTATGGCTACACCTTC. Translating gives CATSSEDPQYGYTF.

This clonotype has just one count. V and J are TRBV16 and TRBJ1-2; 7 bases are shared with TRBD1. This CDR3 region has 15 residues. Trimming cost V 2 bases and J 8 bases; bases outside gene matches: 11. Per germline, CDR1 KGHSY and CDR2 FQNENV. The CDR3 bases are TGTGCCAGCAGCCAAACTCGGGACAGAGGTGGGGGCTACACCTTC. It codes for CASSQTRDRGGGYTF.

CDR3 sequence (DNA): TGTGCCAGCATCGAAACAGGGGCTGACACTGAAGCTTTCTTT. Protein: CASIETGADTEAFF. The gene calls are TRBV6-5 and TRBJ1-1, with 7 bases lining up with TRBD1. CDR1 and CDR2 (germline): MNHEY, SVGAGI. V was clipped by 7 bases and J by 3 bases; unmatched bases: 8. CDR3 size: 14 residues.